The 13 T cell receptor beta chains listed next were all sequenced from one sample in a study of cytomegalovirus exposure and HLA in healthy donors. The PCR contained 60 Vbeta and 13 Jbeta primers. Sequencing was performed with immunoSEQ multiplex PCR; in TCRdb, only in-frame clones are kept and a portion is missing. Of around 89,000 clones listed, over 70% are singletons. The material sequenced was PBMCs. The source is a girl aged 2 to 10 in good health and CMV-seropositive.

The chain is built from TRBV6-6 and TRBJ2-7; 7 nucleotides align to TRBD2. CDR3 length: 14 amino acids. The V gene end was trimmed by 3 bases and the J gene end by 2 bases; junction bases not matched to a gene: 4. Germline V lookup: CDR1 MNHNY, CDR2 SVGAGI (reference sequence). This CDR3 reads CASSYLGGTYEQYF. CDR3 DNA: TGTGCCAGCAGTTATCTCGGGGGGACCTACGAGCAGTACTTC.

V gene TRBV7-2 combines with J gene TRBJ2-7, with D perhaps matching TRBD1 (7 bases). Germline V CDR1 and CDR2: SGHTA, FQGNSA. This CDR3 has 16 residues. The V end lost 8 bases, the J end lost 2 bases, and 22 bases lay between the germline ends. DNA for the CDR3: TGTGCCAGCCCAGGGGGGAGGAGGTCGTTAACCTACGAGCAGTACTTC. It codes for CASPGGRRSLTYEQYF.

The rearrangement uses TRBV7-6 and TRBJ1-1; 8 bases fit TRBD1. With 3 bases clipped from V and 6 bases from J, the junction kept 6 bases outside the gene matches. There are 14 residues in the CDR3. Germline V gene lookup returns CDR1 SGHVS and CDR2 FNYEAQ. Written as DNA, the CDR3 is TGTGCCAGCAGCTTCAGGGGGCATAGGTCTGAAGCTTTCTTT. It specifies CASSFRGHRSEAFF.

The J gene is TRBJ1-5, the V gene TRBV7-9; D gene ambiguous. V lost 4 bases and J lost 0, with 19 bases in between. The CDR3 length is 18 residues. CDR1 and CDR2 (germline): SEHNR, FQNEAQ (reference sequence). CDR3 DNA sequence: TGTGCCAGCAGCTCCATCCGCCCCGGGATCTATAGCAATCAGCCCCAGCATTTT. It is translated as CASSSIRPGIYSNQPQHF. Drawing the rest from reference TRBV7-9 and TRBJ1-5, the complete variable domain is DTGVSQNPRHKITKRGQNVTFRCDPISEHNRLYWYRQTLGQGPEFLTYFQNEAQLEKSRLLSDRFSAERPKGSFSTLEIQRTEQGDSAMYLCASSSIRPGIYSNQPQHFGDGTRLSIL.

The CDR3 sequence is CASSPQAGTVLFF. CDR3 coding DNA: TGTGCCAGCAGTCCCCAGGCAGGGACAGTGCTCTTCTTC. This chain links TRBV27 with TRBJ2-1; 7 nucleotides align to TRBD1. Germline CDR1 reads MNHEY; CDR2 reads SMNVEV (reference sequence). J lost 16 bases, V lost 5 bases, and 14 bases had no gene match. The CDR3 contains 13 residues.

The gene calls are TRBV7-3 and TRBJ2-5; 8 bases agree with TRBD1. The V gene end was trimmed by 8 bases and the J gene end by 1 base; junction bases not matched to a gene: 6. Germline V gene lookup returns CDR1 SGHTA and CDR2 FQGTGA. The CDR3 has 14 residues. The CDR3 DNA is TGTGCCAGCCCGGGACAGGAGCCCCAAGAGACCCAGTACTTC. Its translation is CASPGQEPQETQYF.

This clone has a single count. The chain carries TRBV4-2 and TRBJ2-7; TRBD2 matches 10 bases. Germline V gives CDR1 LGHNA, CDR2 YNFKEQ. CDR3 length equals 16 residues. After removal of 3 bases from V and 1 base from J, the junction contained 6 bases not matched to a gene. DNA for the CDR3: TGTGCCAGCAGCCACCTAGCGGGAGAGGCGTCCTACGAGCAGTACTTC. Its protein is CASSHLAGEASYEQYF.

Comments on this clone: One end of the junction varies from germline; a read error may be responsible. The CDR3 DNA follows: TGTGCCACCAGTTCCCTGAGGGGGTCCTACGAGCAGTACTTC. Residues: CATSSLRGSYEQYF. The rearrangement joins TRBV6-5 to TRBJ2-7; maybe TRBD1 (6 bases). The CDR3 length is 14 residues. Per the germline V gene, CDR1 is MNHEY and CDR2 is SVGAGI.

This clone was observed once. This chain uses TRBV6-1 with TRBJ2-3, with D uncertain. This CDR3 comprises 13 residues. V gave up 6 bases and J gave up 2 bases, with 9 bases separating them. Germline CDR1 MNHNS, CDR2 SASEGT. CDR3 bases: TGTGCCAGCAGACGGAGATTCACAGATACGCAGTATTTT. Translated, it gives CASRRRFTDTQYF.

For the CDR3, the DNA is TGTGCCAGCAGTGAGGGGGCTAGCTCCTACGAGCAGTACTTC. Translation gives CASSEGASSYEQYF. The chain carries TRBV6-1 and TRBJ2-7; possibly TRBD1 for D (6 bases). Trimming removed 3 bases at V and 0 bases at J, with 9 bases between. CDR3 length: 14 residues. Per the germline V gene, CDR1 is MNHNS and CDR2 is SASEGT.

This clone was seen many times. The V call is TRBV7-2, the J call TRBJ1-1; D remains unclear. Trimming removed 1 base at V and 1 base at J, with 4 bases between. The CDR3 length is 13 residues. Looked up from germline, CDR1 is SGHTA and CDR2 is FQGNSA. Here the CDR3 DNA reads TGTGCCAGCAGCTTAGAAGCGAACACTGAAGCTTTCTTT. The encoded protein is CASSLEANTEAFF.

The chain has TRBV28 and TRBJ1-4; 7 bases are a match to TRBD1. The CDR3 runs 19 residues. With V trimmed by 6 bases and J by 2 bases, 18 bases remained unmatched. Germline V lookup: CDR1 MDHEN, CDR2 SYDVKM. The CDR3 sequence: CASSHSIRKRGLTNEKLFF. The CDR3 DNA reads as TGTGCCAGCAGCCACTCTATCCGGAAAAGGGGGCTGACTAATGAAAAACTGTTTTTT.

CDR3 in amino acids: CASSLWTGYNEQFF. The CDR3 coding sequence is TGTGCCAGCAGTTTATGGACAGGTTACAATGAGCAGTTCTTC. The V and J genes are TRBV28 and TRBJ2-1; the D gene is possibly TRBD1 (6 bases). Germline CDR1 reads MDHEN; CDR2 reads SYDVKM. This CDR3 contains 14 residues. The ends were cut back, 0 bases at V and 4 bases at J, with 7 bases in the middle.